The present T cell receptor beta chain was sequenced within a study of PD-L1 blockade in urothelial cancer. The time point: pretreatment peripheral blood. TCRdb keeps only in-frame clones here, not all; method: immunoSEQ multiplex PCR. Of around 63,000 clones listed, roughly 76% are singletons. This CDR3 comprises 15 residues. Germline V gene data show CDR1 as LGHNA and CDR2 as YNFKEQ. Deletions cut 0 bases from V and 0 bases from J, with 9 bases between. The chain links TRBV4-2 to TRBJ2-7; D gene unclear. The material was PBMCs, obtained around atezolizumab (anti-PD-L1) treatment. The source is a man between 70 and 80 years old with urothelial cancer. The chain's CDR3 is CASSQETERSYEQYF. For the CDR3, the DNA is TGTGCCAGCAGCCAAGAAACGGAGCGCTCCTACGAGCAGTACTTC.